The clone carrying this T cell receptor beta chain was picked up a small number of times. Its antigen is not known. V gave up 4 bases and J gave up 5 bases; unmatched junction bases: 8. Per germline, CDR1 LGHNA and CDR2 YNFKEQ. The CDR3 loop spans 15 amino acids. Each diagnosis was grounded in clinical symptoms, serum thyroxine and TRAb, thyroid ultrasound, and orbital computed tomography. Researchers amplified the TCR beta CDR3 regions from RNA transcripts. HTBI primers were employed in a first-round RT-PCR of the TCR CDR3. TCRdb re-derived calls from the multiplex PCR reads in MiXCR, one entry per CDR3 protein. The sample carries about 400,000 distinct CDR3 sequences, around 13% recorded once. The data derive from a study of T cells in Graves' hyperthyroidism and ophthalmopathy. Points from the study as a whole: Prediction of ophthalmopathy progression came a median around 6 months pre-onset. The majority of expanded thyroid clonotypes above 0.001 also appeared in blood.

This rearrangement joins TRBV4-2 to TRBJ2-3; TRBD2 aligns across 8 bases. This sequence originates from a woman aged 25 to 45 with Graves' ophthalmopathy. The sample was blood. The CDR3 loop is CASSPGLVDGDTQYF. CDR3 nucleotides: TGTGCCAGCAGCCCGGGACTAGTGGACGGAGATACGCAGTATTTT.